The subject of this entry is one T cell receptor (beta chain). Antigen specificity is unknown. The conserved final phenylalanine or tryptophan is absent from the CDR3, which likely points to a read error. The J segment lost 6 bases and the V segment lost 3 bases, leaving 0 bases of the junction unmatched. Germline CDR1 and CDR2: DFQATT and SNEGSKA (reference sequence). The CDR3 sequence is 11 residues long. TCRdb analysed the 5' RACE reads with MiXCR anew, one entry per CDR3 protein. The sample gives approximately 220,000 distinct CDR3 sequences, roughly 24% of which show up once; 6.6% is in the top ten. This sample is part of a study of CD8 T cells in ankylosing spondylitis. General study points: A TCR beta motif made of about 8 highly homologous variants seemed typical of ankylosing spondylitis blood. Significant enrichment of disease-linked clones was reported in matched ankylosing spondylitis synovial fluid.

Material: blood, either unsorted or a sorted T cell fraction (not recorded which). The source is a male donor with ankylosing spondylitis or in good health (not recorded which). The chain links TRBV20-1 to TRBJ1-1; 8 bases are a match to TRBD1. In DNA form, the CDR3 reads TGCAGTGCTAGGACAGGGGCTGAAGCTTTCTCT. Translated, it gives CSARTGAEAFS.